These 7 T cell receptor beta chains originate from one sample sequenced in a study of blood T cell repertoires in COVID-19. Clones were read by immunoSEQ multiplex PCR, and TCRdb kept only the in-frame ones, dropping some. The sample has approximately 240,000 clones; about 83% are singletons. Material: peripheral blood. Receptors originate from a human donor in a cohort sampled during active COVID-19.

V and J are TRBV19 and TRBJ2-7; 11 nucleotides match TRBD1. The J segment lost 5 bases and the V segment lost 9 bases, leaving 9 bases of the junction unmatched. This CDR3 spans 14 amino acids. Germline CDR1 is LNHDA and CDR2 is SQIVND (reference sequence). The CDR3 sequence: CASRTGQGGHEQYF. The CDR3 region has the DNA TGTGCCAGCCGAACGGGACAGGGGGGCCACGAGCAGTACTTC.

The chain combines TRBV4-1 with TRBJ2-5, with 11 positions matching TRBD2. The CDR3 is 15 amino acids. The V segment lost 3 bases and the J segment 1 base; nucleotides outside the gene matches: 1. Germline-derived CDR1 and CDR2 are MGHRA and YSYEKL. Written as DNA, the CDR3 is TGCGCCAGCAGCCAGGGGACTAGCGGCCAAGAGACCCAGTACTTC. This gives the protein CASSQGTSGQETQYF.

The chain joins TRBV5-1 to TRBJ1-4; a possible D gene is TRBD1 (6 bases). CDR1 is SGHRS, CDR2 YFSETQ, per germline. This CDR3 contains 15 residues. The V end was cut by 2 bases, the J end by 5 bases, with 13 bases between. CDR3 in DNA: TGCGCCAGCAGCTTAACGGGGGGCTTAAATGAAAAACTGTTTTTT. Amino acids: CASSLTGGLNEKLFF.

V and J are TRBV5-6 and TRBJ2-1; 7 bases match TRBD1. Unmatched junction bases numbered 10, after V lost 5 bases and J lost 2 bases. CDR3 length: 16 amino acids. Per the germline V gene, CDR1 is SGHDT and CDR2 is YYEEEE. CDR3 residues: CASSFPSGTAYNEQFF. The CDR3 DNA reads TGTGCCAGCAGTTTCCCCTCCGGGACAGCCTACAATGAGCAGTTCTTC.

The V and J genes are TRBV24-1 and TRBJ2-3, with D perhaps matching TRBD2 (6 bases). Trimming took off 0 bases at V and 1 base at J, with 13 bases between the two ends. Germline values: CDR1 KGHDR, CDR2 SFDVKD. The CDR3 spans 17 residues. The CDR3 loop is CATSDLLEGSGTDTQYF. CDR3 coding DNA: TGTGCCACCAGTGATTTGCTGGAGGGATCCGGCACAGATACGCAGTATTTT.

The rearrangement uses TRBV15 and TRBJ2-3, with TRBD2 matching over 7 bases. With V trimmed by 1 base and J by 4 bases, 8 bases remained unmatched. This CDR3 region has 16 residues. Germline V gene data show CDR1 as LNHNV and CDR2 as YYDKDF (reference sequence). The CDR3 is CATSRGSTGGADTQYF. In DNA form, the CDR3 reads TGTGCCACCAGCAGAGGAAGTACGGGGGGAGCAGATACGCAGTATTTT.

The J gene is TRBJ1-2, the V gene TRBV28, with 7 bases lining up with TRBD1. This CDR3 is built from 15 residues. The germline V gene encodes CDR1 MDHEN and CDR2 SYDVKM. V dropped 4 bases and J dropped 4; count of bases not matched to a gene: 9. The CDR3 coding sequence is TGTGCCAGCAGTTCCTCCGGGACAGCCCTCTATGGCTACACCTTC. Its protein product is CASSSSGTALYGYTF.